The T cell receptor (beta chain) described here comes from a study of blood T cell repertoires in COVID-19. Measured with immunoSEQ multiplex PCR; TCRdb has only the in-frame clones, and not every one. Among under 75,000 clones listed, 84% were seen once. This CDR3 comprises 14 residues. Seattle researchers signed up patients amid active infection and tracked them longitudinally. The V call is TRBV12-1, the J call TRBJ2-7; whether TRBD1, the table's D call, matches the DNA was not checked. TRBV12-1 is deemed a pseudogene. The sample consisted of peripheral blood. This receptor was obtained from a man aged 55 to 69 with COVID-19, enrolled during active disease. This CDR3 reads CASSLIQGFYEQYF. CDR3 nucleotide sequence: TGTGCCAGCAGCTTGATACAGGGGTTCTACGAGCAGTACTTC.